The 30 T cell receptor beta chains listed next were all sequenced from one sample in a study of OX40 agonist ivuxolimab in advanced cancers. This table comes from immunoSEQ multiplex PCR, and its TCRdb copy is limited to in-frame clones, with some not included. The sample lists roughly 23,000 clones, over 80% occurring once. Sequenced material: CD4+ or CD8+ T cells sorted from blood, taken in a trial of the OX40 agonist ivuxolimab. Receptors were obtained from an adult with an advanced solid tumor such as melanoma, head and neck, liver or kidney cancer.

The CDR3 nucleotides read TGTGCCAGCAGCAAAGGGGGGGGGCGCAGGCGGTACCAAGAGACCCAGTACTTC. Protein product: CASSKGGGRRRYQETQYF. V and J are TRBV21-1 and TRBJ2-5; TRBD2, as called in the table, went unchecked against the DNA. TRBV21-1 is an annotated pseudogene. The CDR3 is 18 amino acids.

This clone has just a few counts. The rearrangement joins TRBV13 to TRBJ1-6, with TRBD1 matching 7 bases. The CDR3 runs 15 residues. Germline lookup yields CDR1 PRHDT and CDR2 FYEKMQ (reference sequence). Trimming removed 4 bases from V and 7 bases from J; junction bases left unmatched: 7. CDR3 sequence: CASSSFDRENSPLHF. CDR3 in DNA: TGTGCCAGCAGCTCATTCGACAGGGAAAATTCACCCCTCCACTTT. The whole variable domain, remainder taken from reference TRBV13 and TRBJ1-6, is AAGVIQSPRHLIKEKRETATLKCYPIPRHDTVYWYQQGPGQDPQFLISFYEKMQSDKGSIPDRFSAQQFSDYHSELNMSSLELGDSALYFCASSSFDRENSPLHFGNGTRLTVT.

The rearrangement links TRBV11-2 to TRBJ2-5, with D perhaps TRBD2 (5 bases). The CDR3 is 14 residues long. Germline values: CDR1 SGHAT, CDR2 FQNNGV. V was cut by 1 base and J by 5 bases, with 11 bases left in between. The CDR3, as DNA: TGTGCCAGCAGCTTAGTTCCCGGGATGGAGACCCAGTACTTC. It encodes CASSLVPGMETQYF.

V is TRBV5-4 and J is TRBJ2-5, with D maybe TRBD1 (6 bases). CDR1 and CDR2 from the germline V gene are SGHNT and YYREEE (reference sequence). Trimming removed 4 bases from V and 1 base from J, with 11 bases in between. This CDR3 has 14 residues. The CDR3 region has the DNA TGTGCCAGCAGCGGGGTGGGGGCCCAAGAGACCCAGTACTTC. Its protein is CASSGVGAQETQYF. Complete variable domain (other parts from reference TRBV5-4 and TRBJ2-5): ETGVTQSPTHLIKTRGQQVTLRCSSQSGHNTVSWYQQALGQGPQFIFQYYREEENGRGNFPPRFSGLQFPNYSSELNVNALELDDSALYLCASSGVGAQETQYFGPGTRLLVL.

Only one count was recorded for this clone. The chain uses TRBV7-6 and TRBJ2-7; TRBD1 matches 8 bases. The CDR3 length is 15 residues. The V gene end was trimmed by 5 bases and the J gene end by 1 base; junction bases not matched to a gene: 7. The V gene's germline CDR1 is SGHVS and CDR2 FNYEAQ. Here the CDR3 DNA reads TGTGCCAGCAGCCCCGGACAGGGATTTTCCTACGAGCAGTACTTC. This codes for CASSPGQGFSYEQYF.

This CDR3 reads CASSLNRESNYGYTF. In DNA, the CDR3 is TGTGCCAGCAGTTTGAATAGGGAATCGAACTATGGCTACACCTTC. This chain uses TRBV27 with TRBJ1-2; D gene unclear. Germline V CDR1 and CDR2: MNHEY, SMNVEV (reference sequence). V was pared by 3 bases and J by 2 bases, with 13 bases between. The length of the CDR3 is 15 residues.

V and J are TRBV5-6 and TRBJ2-3, with D perhaps matching TRBD2 (6 bases). The CDR3 has 14 amino acids. Trimming took 2 bases from V and 5 from J, leaving 12 bases between them. The germline gives CDR1 SGHDT, CDR2 YYEEEE. This chain's CDR3 is CASSFGGTLDTQYF. CDR3 nucleotide sequence: TGTGCCAGCAGCTTTGGAGGGACTCTAGATACGCAGTATTTT.

This clone was seen a handful of times. This chain joins TRBV2 and TRBJ2-1, with 7 bases lining up with TRBD2. Germline CDR1 and CDR2: SNHLY and FYNNEI. The CDR3 contains 15 residues. After removal of 1 base from V and 5 bases from J, the junction contained 5 bases not matched to a gene. The CDR3 protein is CASSEGPGGNNEQFF. The DNA for the CDR3 is TGTGCCAGCAGTGAAGGGCCGGGGGGAAACAATGAGCAGTTCTTC.

The V gene is TRBV4-2, the J gene TRBJ2-7; 10 positions agree with TRBD1. This CDR3 has 19 amino acids. Unmatched junction bases numbered 15, after V lost 4 bases and J lost 0 bases. Germline V gene data show CDR1 as LGHNA and CDR2 as YNFKEQ. CDR3 residues: CASSPRGSDRGIDSYEQYF. Written as DNA, the CDR3 is TGTGCCAGCAGCCCCAGAGGCTCGGACAGGGGGATAGACTCCTACGAGCAGTACTTC.

The chain couples TRBV6-5 to TRBJ2-1; 8 bases are shared with TRBD1. The CDR3 covers 14 residues. V trimming: 5 bases; J trimming: 9 bases; junction bases outside the gene matches: 9. The germline V gene encodes CDR1 MNHEY and CDR2 SVGAGI. DNA for the CDR3: TGTGCCAGCAGTGGACAGGGCTTCTCCCCTGAGCAGTTCTTC. It specifies CASSGQGFSPEQFF.

This chain joins TRBV7-2 and TRBJ2-6; D ambiguous. Between the trimmed V and J ends, which lost 2 bases and 0 bases, there was a span of 2 bases. Germline CDR1 SGHTA, CDR2 FQGNSA. The CDR3 contains 14 residues. Here the CDR3 reads CASSLNSGANVLTF. CDR3 DNA: TGTGCCAGCAGCTTAAACTCTGGGGCCAACGTCCTGACTTTC. The full variable domain, its missing parts supplied by reference TRBV7-2 and TRBJ2-6, is GAGVSQSPSNKVTEKGKDVELRCDPISGHTALYWYRQSLGQGLEFLIYFQGNSAPDKSGLPSDRFSAERTGGSVSTLTIQRTQQEDSAVYLCASSLNSGANVLTFGAGSRLTVL.

The chain combines TRBV27 with TRBJ2-7; TRBD1 matches at 7 bases. The CDR3 covers 15 residues. With 3 bases clipped from V and 6 bases from J, the junction kept 11 bases outside the gene matches. CDR1 is MNHEY, CDR2 SMNVEV, per germline (reference sequence). This CDR3 reads CASSFGQAGGSEQYF. As DNA, the CDR3 is TGTGCCAGCAGTTTCGGACAGGCAGGTGGGTCCGAGCAGTACTTC.

CDR3 sequence reads: CAWSSTGRGTEAFF. CDR3 coding DNA: TGTGCCTGGAGTTCGACAGGGCGTGGCACTGAAGCTTTCTTT. This rearrangement joins TRBV30 to TRBJ1-1, with TRBD1 identical over 7 bases. The length of the CDR3 is 14 residues. Germline values: CDR1 GTSNPN, CDR2 SVGIG (reference sequence). With V trimmed by 2 bases and J by 4 bases, 7 bases remained unmatched. Full variable domain (rest looked up from reference TRBV30 and TRBJ1-1): SQTIHQWPATLVQPVGSPLSLECTVEGTSNPNLYWYRQAAGRGLQLLFYSVGIGQISSEVPQNLSASRPQDRQFILSSKKLLLSDSGFYLCAWSSTGRGTEAFFGQGTRLTVV.

The chain couples TRBV6-1 to TRBJ2-5; D remains ambiguous. Germline V gene data show CDR1 as MNHNS and CDR2 as SASEGT. CDR3 size: 15 residues. Trimming left V 7 bases short and J 5 bases short, with 20 bases between. CDR3 nucleotides: TGTGCCAGCATCCCCAAACGGGTATCTATTGAGACCCAGTACTTC. Its protein product is CASIPKRVSIETQYF.

The genes are TRBV15 and TRBJ1-4; 8 bases are shared with TRBD1. This CDR3 spans 15 amino acids. V was clipped by 4 bases and J by 8 bases; unmatched bases: 9. Germline CDR1 and CDR2: LNHNV and YYDKDF (reference sequence). CDR3 bases: TGTGCCACCAGCACCCGGACAGGGAAGTTAGAAAAACTGTTTTTT. Translation: CATSTRTGKLEKLFF.

CDR3 residues: CASSPAFSGANVLTF. In nucleotides, the CDR3 is TGTGCCAGCAGTCCGGCGTTCTCTGGGGCCAACGTCCTGACTTTC. The chain combines TRBV27 with TRBJ2-6; D is unresolved. This CDR3 is built from 15 residues. The V and J ends lost 5 bases and 0 bases respectively, with 8 bases between them. CDR1 and CDR2 (germline): MNHEY, SMNVEV (reference sequence). Full variable domain (outside the CDR3, taken from reference TRBV27 and TRBJ2-6): EAQVTQNPRYLITVTGKKLTVTCSQNMNHEYMSWYRQDPGLGLRQIYYSMNVEVTDKGDVPEGYKVSRKEKRNFPLILESPSPNQTSLYFCASSPAFSGANVLTFGAGSRLTVL.

V gene TRBV7-9 combines with J gene TRBJ2-7, with unresolved D. The V and J ends lost 1 base and 5 bases respectively, with 6 bases between them. Germline V gene sequence: CDR1 SEHNR, CDR2 FQNEAQ (reference sequence). The CDR3 is 12 amino acids. The CDR3 sequence is CASSLGRNEQYF. In nucleotides, the CDR3 is TGTGCCAGCAGCTTAGGGCGAAACGAGCAGTACTTC. The full variable domain, completed using reference TRBV7-9 and TRBJ2-7, is DTGVSQNPRHKITKRGQNVTFRCDPISEHNRLYWYRQTLGQGPEFLTYFQNEAQLEKSRLLSDRFSAERPKGSFSTLEIQRTEQGDSAMYLCASSLGRNEQYFGPGTRLTVT.

This clone showed up just once. The chain links TRBV4-1 to TRBJ2-7; 12 positions agree with TRBD2. The germline V gene encodes CDR1 MGHRA and CDR2 YSYEKL. With 5 bases clipped from V and 2 bases from J, the junction kept 4 bases outside the gene matches. The CDR3 covers 15 residues. The CDR3 region is CASSTGLAGTYEQYF. DNA of the CDR3: TGCGCCAGCAGCACGGGACTAGCGGGTACCTACGAGCAGTACTTC.

The chain links TRBV4-3 to TRBJ2-1, with 10 bases identical to TRBD2. Germline V gene data show CDR1 as LGHNA and CDR2 as YSLEER. This CDR3 spans 17 amino acids. The ends lost 4 bases at V and 4 bases at J; junction bases unmatched: 10. The CDR3 nucleotides are TGCGCCAGCAGCCCCGAACGGGGACTAGCGTCTTACAATGAGCAGTTCTTC. It specifies CASSPERGLASYNEQFF.

This clone has just a few counts. The chain uses TRBV7-2 and TRBJ1-1, with TRBD1 identical over 7 bases. This CDR3 has 15 amino acids. Germline V gives CDR1 SGHTA, CDR2 FQGNSA. With 1 base clipped from V and 3 bases from J, the junction kept 5 bases outside the gene matches. The CDR3 DNA follows: TGTGCCAGCAGCTTAGAAGGACAGGAGTACACTGAAGCTTTCTTT. It codes for CASSLEGQEYTEAFF.

The chain employs TRBV6-5 and TRBJ1-1; 8 bases line up with TRBD1. V lost 2 bases, J lost 0 bases, and 2 bases stayed unmatched. In germline, CDR1 is MNHEY, CDR2 SVGAGI. The CDR3 loop spans 15 amino acids. CDR3 sequence reads: CASSYLGQVNTEAFF. CDR3 coding DNA: TGTGCCAGCAGTTACCTGGGACAGGTGAACACTGAAGCTTTCTTT.

This chain joins TRBV25-1 and TRBJ2-5; D is undetermined. The J call may be incorrect, as the DNA end agrees better with TRBJ2-7. The CDR3 contains 12 residues. Germline V lookup: CDR1 MGHDK, CDR2 SYGVNS. CDR3: CASSEVSYEQYF. The DNA of the CDR3 is TGTGCCAGCAGTGAAGTTAGCTACGAGCAGTACTTC.

The chain uses TRBV12-5 and TRBJ2-7; no clear D gene. Germline loops: CDR1 LGHNT, CDR2 FRNRAP. The CDR3 loop spans 14 amino acids. V was pared by 3 bases and J by 2 bases, with 11 bases between. The CDR3 region has the DNA TGTGCTAGTGGTTTTGCAAGGGATCCCTACGAGCAGTACTTC. It specifies CASGFARDPYEQYF.

Turning to this clone: Different DNA sequences within this sample yield the same CDR3. This sequence joins TRBV6-6 and TRBJ2-7; D remains ambiguous. In germline, CDR1 is MNHNY, CDR2 SVGAGI (reference sequence). Deletions cut 6 bases from V and 9 bases from J, with 15 bases between. The CDR3 contains 12 residues. The CDR3 loop reads CASSPDRLGQYF. For the CDR3, the DNA is TGTGCCAGCAGCCCAGACCGCTTGGGGCAGTACTTC.

V is TRBV18 and J is TRBJ2-7; D is undetermined. V was clipped by 3 bases and J by 0 bases, with 9 bases between them. This CDR3 region has 14 residues. Per the germline V gene, CDR1 is KGHSH and CDR2 is LQKENI. The CDR3 here is CASSPSQVSYEQYF. The CDR3 DNA is TGTGCCAGCTCACCGTCCCAGGTCTCCTACGAGCAGTACTTC.

This clone showed up just once. This chain links TRBV4-1 with TRBJ2-3, with D possibly matching TRBD2 (5 bases). This CDR3 comprises 16 residues. CDR1 is MGHRA, CDR2 YSYEKL, per germline. Between the trimmed V and J ends, which lost 0 bases and 1 base, there was a span of 11 bases. The CDR3 nucleotides read TGCGCCAGCAGCCAAGATACGGGGAGAGGCACAGATACGCAGTATTTT. Amino acids: CASSQDTGRGTDTQYF.

This chain joins TRBV19 and TRBJ2-1; 7 nucleotides agree with TRBD2. The CDR3 loop spans 13 amino acids. From germline, CDR1 is LNHDA and CDR2 SQIVND (reference sequence). V dropped 10 bases and J dropped 0; count of bases not matched to a gene: 3. The CDR3 nucleotides read TGTGCCACCCGACTAGCCTCCTACAATGAGCAGTTCTTC. This translates into CATRLASYNEQFF.

This rearrangement joins TRBV5-1 to TRBJ2-7; tentative D call: TRBD2 (6 bases). The V end was cut by 4 bases, the J end by 0 bases, with 14 bases between. CDR1 is SGHRS and CDR2 is YFSETQ in the germline V gene. The CDR3 runs 15 residues. The CDR3 spells CASSPGVESSYEQYF. The CDR3, as DNA: TGCGCCAGCAGCCCGGGGGTCGAGAGCTCCTACGAGCAGTACTTC.

The rearrangement uses TRBV9 and TRBJ2-7; D tentatively fits TRBD1 or TRBD2 (6 bases each). CDR3 length: 14 amino acids. In germline, CDR1 is SGDLS, CDR2 YYNGEE. V was shortened by 0 bases and J by 5 bases, with 12 bases between the two germline ends. CDR3 DNA: TGTGCCAGCAGCGTAGGAGGGGGGCTCGACGAGCAGTACTTC. Translating gives CASSVGGGLDEQYF.

The V gene is TRBV7-2, the J gene TRBJ2-3, with D possibly matching TRBD1 (6 bases). Per germline, CDR1 SGHTA and CDR2 FQGNSA. Trimming took 5 bases from V and 5 from J, leaving 17 bases between them. The CDR3 consists of 15 residues. CDR3 sequence (DNA): TGTGCCAGCAGCCCCCGACAGGAAAGGGGAGATACGCAGTATTTT. It translates to CASSPRQERGDTQYF. Complete variable domain (other parts from reference TRBV7-2 and TRBJ2-3): GAGVSQSPSNKVTEKGKDVELRCDPISGHTALYWYRQSLGQGLEFLIYFQGNSAPDKSGLPSDRFSAERTGGSVSTLTIQRTQQEDSAVYLCASSPRQERGDTQYFGPGTRLTVL.